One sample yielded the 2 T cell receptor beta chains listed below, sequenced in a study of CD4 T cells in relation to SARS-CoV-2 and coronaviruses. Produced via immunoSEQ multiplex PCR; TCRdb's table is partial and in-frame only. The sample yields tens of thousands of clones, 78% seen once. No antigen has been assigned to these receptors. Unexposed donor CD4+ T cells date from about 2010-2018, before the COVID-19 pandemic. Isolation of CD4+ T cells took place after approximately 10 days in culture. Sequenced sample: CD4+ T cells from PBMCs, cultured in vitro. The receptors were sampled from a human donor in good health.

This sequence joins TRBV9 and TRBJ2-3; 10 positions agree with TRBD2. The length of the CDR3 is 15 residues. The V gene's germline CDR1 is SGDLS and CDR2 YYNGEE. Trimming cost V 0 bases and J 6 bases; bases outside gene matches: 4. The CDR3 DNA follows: TGTGCCAGCAGCGTAGGGCTAGCGGGAGTTGATACGCAGTATTTT. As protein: CASSVGLAGVDTQYF.

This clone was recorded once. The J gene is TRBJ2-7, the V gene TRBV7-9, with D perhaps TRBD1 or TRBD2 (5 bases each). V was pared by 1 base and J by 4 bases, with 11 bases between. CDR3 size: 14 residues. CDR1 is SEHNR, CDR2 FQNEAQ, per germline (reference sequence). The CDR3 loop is CASSLGGDPYEQYF. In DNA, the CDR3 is TGTGCCAGCAGCTTAGGTGGGGACCCATACGAGCAGTACTTC.